This T cell receptor beta chain was sequenced in a study of neurological immune-mediated disorders. Using its own MiXCR run on the 5' RACE reads, TCRdb lists one record per CDR3 protein. Here the sample spans about 66,000 distinct CDR3 sequences, 3.4% being singletons. The CDR3 is 14 amino acids. This clonotype was counted many times. What was sequenced was PBMCs. The source of this sequence is a man between 40 and 49 years old with multiple sclerosis. V gene TRBV21-1 combines with J gene TRBJ2-7; TRBD1, as called in the table, went unchecked against the DNA. TRBV21-1 is classified as a pseudogene. CDR3 nucleotide sequence: TGTGCCAGCACCCCGCCGGGACAGGGGAACGAGCAGTACTTC. Protein product: CASTPPGQGNEQYF.